The rows below give T cell receptor beta chains drawn from one sample of a study of CD8 T cells in ankylosing spondylitis. TCRdb itself ran the 5' RACE reads through MiXCR, one entry per CDR3 protein. The profile shows a few hundred thousand distinct CDR3 sequences, 15% to 25% of them singletons. Sequencing was carried out using blood, either unsorted or a sorted T cell fraction (not recorded which). Receptor source: a male donor with ankylosing spondylitis or in good health (not recorded which). Each CDR3 is given with its conserved first and last residue.

J: TRBJ2-1; V: TRBV5-1; CDR3: CASSLWDRDNEQFF
J: TRBJ2-5; V: TRBV9; CDR3: CASSVYPEGTKATQYF
J: TRBJ1-3; V: TRBV15; CDR3: CATSRGRGQGANTIYF
J: TRBJ1-4; V: TRBV20-1; CDR3: CSASPISGASNEKLFF
J: TRBJ2-1; V: TRBV20-1; CDR3: CSATRDSFSEQFF
J: TRBJ2-3; V: TRBV20-1; CDR3: CSARSRGSTDTQYF
J: TRBJ1-2; V: TRBV19; CDR3: CASSNPSTANYGYTF
J: TRBJ1-2; V: TRBV7-9; CDR3: CASSLSREGYTF
J: TRBJ1-2; V: TRBV30; CDR3: CAWSVQQGLYGYTF
J: TRBJ2-2; V: TRBV5-1; CDR3: CASSYYFGGGNTGELFF
J: TRBJ1-6; V: TRBV20-1; CDR3: CTTKIGPTGWDSPLHF
J: TRBJ1-1; V: TRBV12-3/TRBV12-4; CDR3: CASSLGQGKTEAFF
J: TRBJ2-2; V: TRBV20-1; CDR3: CSARGAQTNTGELFF
J: TRBJ2-2; V: TRBV5-1; CDR3: CASSLAVDTGELFF
J: TRBJ1-6; V: TRBV6-1; CDR3: CASRHRGGHSPLHF
J: TRBJ2-3; V: TRBV10-3; CDR3: CAINGEGKSTDTQYF
J: TRBJ2-3; V: TRBV11-3; CDR3: CASSSGVDTQYF
J: TRBJ1-1; V: TRBV5-8; CDR3: CASSLRAGVHTEAFF
J: TRBJ2-1; V: TRBV4-1; CDR3: CASSQDGGGAWNEQFF
J: TRBJ2-3; V: TRBV7-3; CDR3: CASSPRLSPDTQYF
J: TRBJ1-1; V: TRBV5-1; CDR3: CASWVSGTMTGNTEAFF
J: TRBJ1-5; V: TRBV6-1; CDR3: CASSLDRGHNQPQHF
J: TRBJ2-2; V: TRBV7-9; CDR3: CASSRGTGGNTGELFF
J: TRBJ1-6; V: TRBV5-4; CDR3: CASSLSGSYSPLHF
J: TRBJ1-4; V: TRBV6-1; CDR3: CASSEARSEGVAGLFF
J: TRBJ2-2; V: TRBV5-6; CDR3: CASSFGTANTGELFF
J: TRBJ2-5; V: TRBV20-1; CDR3: CSARSGEGLETQYF
J: TRBJ1-1; V: TRBV12-3/TRBV12-4; CDR3: CASSPDRGTWGNTEAFF
J: TRBJ2-3; V: TRBV29-1; CDR3: CSVAPGLAGDTQYF
J: TRBJ2-3; V: TRBV25-1; CDR3: CASSETDRGTDTQYF
J: TRBJ2-3; V: TRBV5-1; CDR3: CASSADRGRTDTQYF
J: TRBJ1-3; V: TRBV7-6; CDR3: CASSLAVESRGNTIYF
J: TRBJ2-3; V: TRBV5-1; CDR3: CASSLESLETDTQYF